The TCR beta chain described here comes from a study of blood T cell repertoires in COVID-19 (TCRdb year 2020). For the wider study: Samples covering the acute and convalescent phases of COVID-19 were provided by collaborators in the United States, Italy and Spain. The material from the prospective study consisted of cDNA or gDNA derived from T cells, B-cell-depleted T cells, or PBMCs. Subjects who had been exposed to COVID-19, were actively infected with it, or had recovered from it provided the deeply sampled blood TCRbeta repertoires that made up the dataset. The repertoires were released in a freely available public database intended as a resource for research on the immune response to SARS-CoV-2. The samples were drawn from the first 160 participants of the ongoing ImmuneRACE study and from more than 1,000 subjects provided by 6 global collaborators. Sample metadata almost always included a de-identified subject ID, COVID-19 status, age in years and sex. Where available, HLA class I and class II types were taken from metadata supplied by the sample provider and were not determined by assay-based typing.

Details on this clone: There is no known antigen for this receptor. No base qualities exist here, and no much larger clone lies one base off it.

The research as a whole found: The amount of clinical and demographic metadata varied by source and participant and was provided uncurated.

The CDR3 covers 13 residues, taking in both the cysteine and the phenylalanine. Only the CDR3 region is kept as DNA, spanning 39 bases read in frame from base 1. In the germline V gene (reference sequence), CDR1 corresponds to GTSNPN and CDR2 to SVGIG. The germline V end is reduced by 4 bases and the J end by 8 bases; junction bases left unmatched: 5. Participants in the prospective study were enrolled through a virtual design, were aged about 18 to 89 years, and lived in approximately 24 United States geographic areas. Cohort assignment in the prospective study relied on participant-reported clinical history from a screening survey and a study questionnaire. Recovered participants in ImmuneRACE Cohort 3 were defined as having two consecutive negative NP/OP PCR tests, clearance from a healthcare professional, or resolution of symptoms. Mobile phlebotomists in the prospective study collected whole blood, serum and a nasopharyngeal or oropharyngeal swab from every participant. Additional blood draws and questionnaires over an approximately two-month period could optionally be provided by prospective study participants. Prospective study blood samples were shipped either frozen or at room temperature before DNA extraction.

TCRbeta CDR3 regions were amplified from genomic DNA using the immunoSEQ Assay, a bias-controlled multiplex PCR. For the original study's pipeline: The number of nucleated cells in each sample was estimated by amplification of reference gene primers within the assay. To quantify the absolute abundance of each unique TCRbeta CDR3 rearrangement, sequence reads were collapsed and filtered. Productive Simpson clonality was computed per sample as the square root of Simpson's diversity index over productive rearrangements. TCRdb stores this immuneACCESS table with in-frame sequences only. Part of the clones is absent; in the studies checked, under half of the shortfall reflects unresolved V genes, and no reason is known for the rest. V and J calls plus clone size are reproduced from that table; the DNA served to infer D and trimming. This sample is represented by some 390,000 clones; roughly 89% of them were singletons. In total, the top ten clones hold 1.5% to 2% of the sample.

Sequenced: PBMCs or T cells enriched from blood (not recorded which). The V gene is TRBV30 and the J gene is TRBJ1-6, and 7 junction bases match TRBD1. This TCR was recovered from a woman in her thirties who had recovered from COVID-19. CDR3 sequence: CAWTNTGDSPLHF. In nucleotide form, the sequence is TGTGCCTGGACCAACACAGGGGATTCACCCCTCCACTTT.